This record looks at one TCR beta chain sequence and its context. Its antigen is still unknown. The repertoire was sequenced with immunoSEQ multiplex PCR; TCRdb's copy has only in-frame clones and lacks some. Of fewer than 250,000 clones listed, roughly 89% are singletons. This sample stems from a study of cytomegalovirus exposure and HLA in healthy donors. The CDR3 has 13 residues. CDR1 is LNHDA, CDR2 SQIVND, per germline (reference sequence). Between the trimmed V and J ends, which lost 5 bases and 2 bases, there was a span of 10 bases. General study points: Researchers counted around 170 TCR beta chains as cytomegalovirus-associated. Under in vitro conditions, a few CMV-associated chains were confirmed as specific for CMV antigens.

What was sequenced was PBMCs. This chain uses TRBV19 with TRBJ2-7; no clear D. The receptor's source is a man between 18 and 35 years old in good health and CMV-seronegative. Here the CDR3 DNA reads TGTGCCAGTAGTGAAACTCGAACCTACGAGCAGTACTTC. Protein: CASSETRTYEQYF.